These T cell receptor beta chains were read from a single sample in a study of cytomegalovirus exposure and HLA in healthy donors. Profiling relied on immunoSEQ multiplex PCR, and the TCRdb table lists in-frame clones only, not all of them. The data show 100,000 to 150,000 clones, approximately 94% seen once. Sequences were obtained from PBMCs. The receptors shown here come from a man aged 18 to 30 in good health and CMV-seronegative. CDR3s include the opening cysteine and the closing phenylalanine or tryptophan. Fields, in order: D gene, clone size, J gene, V gene, CDR3 protein, CDR3 DNA. D genes are given only for firm matches. A row's size may be missing; if present it is once, few, many or a size class.

D: -; size: -; J: TRBJ2-7; V: TRBV12-2; CDR3: CASRLARARRCEQYF; DNA: TGTGCAAGTCGCTTAGCTAGAGCTAGGCGCTGCGAGCAGTACTTC
D: TRBD2; size: -; J: TRBJ2-1; V: TRBV4-3; CDR3: CASSQAVFGTTSGGEQFF; DNA: TGCGCCAGCAGCCAAGCCGTATTCGGGACTACGTCCGGTGGTGAGCAGTTCTTC
D: TRBD1; size: -; J: TRBJ2-5; V: TRBV19; CDR3: CASSRTGTQETQYF; DNA: TGTGCCAGTAGTAGGACAGGGACCCAAGAGACCCAGTACTTC
D: -; size: -; J: TRBJ2-7; V: TRBV19; CDR3: CASSSAHEQYF; DNA: TGTGCCAGTAGTAGCGCCCACGAGCAGTACTTC
D: -; size: -; J: TRBJ2-1; V: TRBV27; CDR3: CASSPLSSYNEQFF; DNA: TGTGCCAGCAGTCCCCTGAGCTCCTACAATGAGCAGTTCTTC
D: TRBD1; size: -; J: TRBJ1-2; V: TRBV28; CDR3: CASSFRQGRGGYTF; DNA: TGTGCCAGCAGTTTTAGACAGGGTAGAGGGGGCTACACCTTC
D: -; size: -; J: TRBJ1-2; V: TRBV2; CDR3: CASSVGQGASYGYTF; DNA: TGTGCCAGCAGTGTTGGGCAGGGTGCTTCCTATGGCTACACCTTC
D: TRBD2; size: -; J: TRBJ2-7; V: TRBV11-3; CDR3: CASRDGGRLSEQYF; DNA: TGTGCCAGCAGGGATGGCGGGAGGTTGTCCGAGCAGTACTTC
D: TRBD1; size: -; J: TRBJ2-7; V: TRBV2; CDR3: CASSPRQGIHEQYF; DNA: TGTGCCAGCAGTCCCCGACAGGGGATACACGAGCAGTACTTC
D: TRBD1; size: once; J: TRBJ2-7; V: TRBV11-3; CDR3: CASSSRDSAYEQYF; DNA: TGTGCCAGCAGCTCCCGGGACAGTGCCTACGAGCAGTACTTC
D: -; size: -; J: TRBJ2-1; V: TRBV14; CDR3: CASSQVGARLPVDEQFF; DNA: TGTGCCAGCAGCCAAGTAGGCGCCAGGCTCCCTGTGGATGAGCAGTTCTTC
D: TRBD2; size: -; J: TRBJ2-5; V: TRBV11-2; CDR3: CASSPSGKETQYF; DNA: TGTGCCAGCAGCCCTAGCGGGAAAGAGACCCAGTACTTC
D: TRBD2; size: -; J: TRBJ2-1; V: TRBV5-4; CDR3: CASRPGLALNEQFF; DNA: TGTGCCAGCCGACCGGGACTAGCGCTTAATGAGCAGTTCTTC
D: TRBD2; size: -; J: TRBJ2-4; V: TRBV10-3; CDR3: CAISDKLAGVNIQYF; DNA: TGTGCCATCAGTGATAAACTAGCGGGAGTAAACATTCAGTACTTC
D: -; size: -; J: TRBJ2-1; V: TRBV6-4; CDR3: CASSLRWASFNEQFF; DNA: TGTGCCAGCAGCCTCCGGTGGGCCAGCTTTAATGAGCAGTTCTTC
D: TRBD2; size: once; J: TRBJ2-7; V: TRBV6-4; CDR3: CASSDGSGVVYEQYF; DNA: TGTGCCAGCAGTGACGGTAGCGGGGTGGTCTACGAGCAGTACTTC
D: TRBD1; size: -; J: TRBJ1-5; V: TRBV7-8; CDR3: CASSPRDRHQPQHF; DNA: TGTGCCAGCAGCCCGCGGGACAGGCATCAGCCCCAGCATTTT
D: TRBD2; size: -; J: TRBJ2-5; V: TRBV2; CDR3: CASGRLAEETQYF; DNA: TGTGCCAGCGGGCGACTAGCGGAAGAGACCCAGTACTTC
D: TRBD2; size: -; J: TRBJ2-5; V: TRBV7-9; CDR3: CASSLALGLAGEETQYF; DNA: TGTGCCAGCAGCTTAGCGCTAGGGCTAGCGGGAGAAGAGACCCAGTACTTC
D: TRBD1; size: -; J: TRBJ1-1; V: TRBV6-5; CDR3: CASSLGGGTEAFF; DNA: TGTGCCAGCAGTTTAGGGGGCGGCACTGAAGCTTTCTTT
D: -; size: -; J: TRBJ2-1; V: TRBV7-3; CDR3: CASSLKGGYSPYNEQFF; DNA: TGTGCCAGCAGCTTAAAGGGGGGGTACAGCCCCTACAATGAGCAGTTCTTC
D: -; size: -; J: TRBJ2-5; V: TRBV9; CDR3: CASSPGGFQETQYF; DNA: TGTGCCAGCAGCCCTGGCGGGTTCCAAGAGACCCAGTACTTC
D: -; size: -; J: TRBJ1-2; V: TRBV19; CDR3: CASSIRSIDGGRGGYTF; DNA: TGTGCCAGTAGTATCCGAAGCATCGACGGAGGTCGAGGGGGCTACACCTTC
D: -; size: -; J: TRBJ1-1; V: TRBV19; CDR3: CASSISRSVNTEAFF; DNA: TGTGCCAGTAGTATATCCCGGTCGGTGAACACTGAAGCTTTCTTT
D: -; size: -; J: TRBJ2-2; V: TRBV11-3; CDR3: CASSLGWGENTGELFF; DNA: TGTGCCAGCAGCTTAGGATGGGGGGAGAACACCGGGGAGCTGTTTTTT
D: TRBD1; size: -; J: TRBJ1-3; V: TRBV18; CDR3: CASSLGTGDGNTIYF; DNA: TGTGCCAGCTCACTCGGGACAGGGGACGGAAACACCATATATTTT
D: -; size: once; J: TRBJ2-6; V: TRBV28; CDR3: CASSLLQELGANVLTF; DNA: TGTGCCAGCAGTTTATTACAGGAGCTTGGGGCCAACGTCCTGACTTTC
D: TRBD2; size: -; J: TRBJ2-1; V: TRBV9; CDR3: CASSGSTSGTRESYNEQFF; DNA: TGTGCCAGCAGCGGGTCGACTAGCGGGACCAGGGAATCCTACAATGAGCAGTTCTTC
D: TRBD1; size: -; J: TRBJ2-3; V: TRBV9; CDR3: CASSVAQQGARDTQYF; DNA: TGTGCCAGCAGCGTAGCTCAACAGGGGGCGCGAGATACGCAGTATTTT
D: TRBD2; size: -; J: TRBJ2-3; V: TRBV6-5; CDR3: CASSSSGEGGDTQYF; DNA: TGTGCCAGCAGTAGTAGCGGGGAAGGGGGAGATACGCAGTATTTT
D: TRBD1; size: -; J: TRBJ2-7; V: TRBV6-5; CDR3: CASSRDSSSYEQYF; DNA: TGTGCCAGCAGCCGGGACAGCAGCTCCTACGAGCAGTACTTC
D: TRBD1; size: once; J: TRBJ1-3; V: TRBV5-1; CDR3: CASSHRQGTAGNTIYF; DNA: TGCGCCAGCAGCCACAGACAGGGAACGGCTGGAAACACCATATATTTT
D: -; size: -; J: TRBJ2-3; V: TRBV5-1; CDR3: CASSYTGSTDTQYF; DNA: TGCGCCAGCAGCTATACAGGGAGTACAGATACGCAGTATTTT